A single sample gave rise to the 21 T cell receptor beta chains below, sequenced in a study of OX40 agonist ivuxolimab in advanced cancers. Clones were sequenced by immunoSEQ multiplex PCR, and TCRdb holds only the in-frame ones, with some missing. The top ten clones hold approximately 53% of a sample with about 50,000 clones, around 90% of them seen once. The sample was CD4+ or CD8+ T cells sorted from blood, taken in a trial of the OX40 agonist ivuxolimab. The receptors shown here come from an adult with an advanced solid tumor such as melanoma, head and neck, liver or kidney cancer.

The rearrangement uses TRBV5-1 and TRBJ2-2; 9 positions agree with TRBD1. V was clipped by 4 bases and J by 1 base; unmatched bases: 8. The CDR3 totals 17 residues. CDR1 is SGHRS and CDR2 is YFSETQ in the germline V gene. CDR3 coding DNA: TGCGCCAGCAGCCAGAAAAAGACAGGGGGGAACACCGGGGAGCTGTTTTTT. Translating gives CASSQKKTGGNTGELFF.

This clone was seen just once. The chain is built from TRBV4-1 and TRBJ1-6; the D gene is possibly TRBD1 (5 bases). CDR1 and CDR2 from the germline V gene are MGHRA and YSYEKL. Trimming cost V 3 bases and J 7 bases, with 16 bases left between them. The CDR3 sequence is 16 residues long. CDR3 residues: CASSHVRGEFNSPLHF. CDR3 bases: TGCGCCAGCAGCCACGTTCGAGGGGAGTTCAATTCACCCCTCCACTTT.

V and J are TRBV28 and TRBJ2-5; 9 nucleotides line up with TRBD2. Germline V gives CDR1 MDHEN, CDR2 SYDVKM. With 3 bases clipped from V and 5 bases from J, the junction kept 10 bases outside the gene matches. CDR3 length: 16 residues. The CDR3 region has the DNA TGTGCCAGCAGTTTGGCGGGGGGGCTGGATCGGGAGACCCAGTACTTC. Encoded protein: CASSLAGGLDRETQYF.

This rearrangement joins TRBV9 to TRBJ2-7; TRBD2 agrees at 10 bases. Germline values: CDR1 SGDLS, CDR2 YYNGEE. Trimming at V came to 4 bases and at J to 1 base, leaving 5 bases not matched to a gene. This CDR3 comprises 15 residues. In nucleotides, the CDR3 is TGTGCCAGCAGCCCCGGTAGCGGGGGGTCCTACGAGCAGTACTTC. It is translated as CASSPGSGGSYEQYF.

This clone occurred once. The genes are TRBV19 and TRBJ2-2; D remains unclear. The CDR3 has 17 residues. The germline CDR1 and CDR2 sequences are LNHDA and SQIVND (reference sequence). The ends were cut back, 0 bases at V and 6 bases at J, with 17 bases in the middle. The CDR3 spells CASSIDTGSAESGELFF. CDR3 nucleotides: TGTGCCAGTAGTATAGACACGGGCTCGGCGGAGTCCGGGGAGCTGTTTTTT.

The chain employs TRBV23-1 and TRBJ2-4; TRBD1 matches 10 bases. TRBV23-1 is an ORF, with its function uncertain. The trim removed 4 bases at V and 6 bases at J, leaving 12 bases unmatched. CDR3 size: 17 residues. CDR3 in amino acids: CASSPYPPGQGPNIQYF. The CDR3 DNA is TGCGCCAGCAGTCCCTACCCACCGGGACAGGGGCCAAACATTCAGTACTTC.

The V and J genes are TRBV28 and TRBJ2-7, with TRBD1 as a possible D gene (6 bases). This CDR3 spans 14 amino acids. Trimming removed 7 bases from V and 2 bases from J, with 15 bases in between. Germline values: CDR1 MDHEN, CDR2 SYDVKM. The CDR3 DNA follows: TGTGCCAGCACCTTCCCAGGGGCAGCCTACGAGCAGTACTTC. Protein product: CASTFPGAAYEQYF.

By frequency in the sample, this clone is medium-sized. The V and J genes are TRBV5-1 and TRBJ2-2; 10 bases map to TRBD1. CDR3 length equals 17 residues. The V gene end was trimmed by 4 bases and the J gene end by 5 bases; junction bases not matched to a gene: 11. CDR1 and CDR2 (germline): SGHRS, YFSETQ. DNA for the CDR3: TGCGCCAGCAGCACGCCCAAGACAGGGGGCAATACCGGGGAGCTGTTTTTT. Translated, it gives CASSTPKTGGNTGELFF. The whole variable domain, filled in from reference TRBV5-1 and TRBJ2-2, reads KAGVTQTPRYLIKTRGQQVTLSCSPISGHRSVSWYQQTPGQGLQFLFEYFSETQRNKGNFPGRFSGRQFSNSRSEMNVSTLELGDSALYLCASSTPKTGGNTGELFFGEGSRLTVL.

DNA of the CDR3: TGCGCCAGCAGCCAAGAACAGGGGGCCTTTTCACCCCTCCACTTT. Amino acid sequence: CASSQEQGAFSPLHF. The chain couples TRBV4-1 to TRBJ1-6; 9 positions agree with TRBD1. Germline-derived CDR1 and CDR2 are MGHRA and YSYEKL. V lost 0 bases, J lost 9 bases, and 3 bases stayed unmatched. The CDR3 covers 15 residues.

The chain links TRBV7-9 to TRBJ2-3; no firm D call. Deletions cut 1 base from V and 2 bases from J, with 1 base between. The CDR3 contains 12 residues. Germline loops: CDR1 SEHNR, CDR2 FQNEAQ (reference sequence). CDR3 protein: CASSLDTDTQYF. The CDR3 nucleotides are TGTGCCAGCAGCTTAGACACAGATACGCAGTATTTT.

The chain carries TRBV5-8 and TRBJ2-1, with 9 bases that match TRBD1. This CDR3 has 14 residues. From germline, CDR1 is SGHTS and CDR2 YDEGEE. V dropped 7 bases and J dropped 7; count of bases not matched to a gene: 9. CDR3 sequence (DNA): TGTGCCAGCTCCGTTCGGACAGGGGAAAATGAGCAGTTCTTC. Its protein is CASSVRTGENEQFF.

This clone showed up just a few times. The V and J genes are TRBV7-8 and TRBJ1-1; tentative D call: TRBD1 (6 bases). Germline CDR1 is SGHVS and CDR2 is FQNEAQ. This CDR3 has 13 amino acids. Trimming took off 4 bases at V and 0 bases at J, with 6 bases between the two ends. The DNA for the CDR3 is TGTGCCAGCAGCTGGACAGTGAACACTGAAGCTTTCTTT. Protein product: CASSWTVNTEAFF.

The rearrangement links TRBV27 to TRBJ1-2, with D possibly being TRBD1 (6 bases). The ends were cut back, 5 bases at V and 4 bases at J, with 20 bases in the middle. Germline CDR1 and CDR2: MNHEY and SMNVEV (reference sequence). The CDR3 runs 16 residues. The CDR3: CASSPLTGGLGYGYTF. For the CDR3, the DNA is TGTGCCAGCAGTCCCTTGACAGGTGGCCTTGGCTATGGCTACACCTTC.

This sequence joins TRBV28 and TRBJ2-5, with TRBD1 identical over 8 bases. The CDR3 has 16 residues. J lost 5 bases, V lost 5 bases, and 13 bases had no gene match. Germline V gives CDR1 MDHEN, CDR2 SYDVKM. The CDR3 is CASSTEDREPRETQYF. For the CDR3, the DNA is TGTGCCAGCAGTACCGAGGACAGGGAACCGCGTGAGACCCAGTACTTC. The full variable domain, completed using reference TRBV28 and TRBJ2-5, is DVKVTQSSRYLVKRTGEKVFLECVQDMDHENMFWYRQDPGLGLRLIYFSYDVKMKEKGDIPEGYSVSREKKERFSLILESASTNQTSMYLCASSTEDREPRETQYFGPGTRLLVL.

The gene calls are TRBV2 and TRBJ2-2; the match to TRBD1 covers 9 bases. The CDR3 runs 16 residues. Germline lookup yields CDR1 SNHLY and CDR2 FYNNEI. Trimming removed 6 bases from V and 4 bases from J; junction bases left unmatched: 9. CDR3: CASSHSGTGTTGELFF. The CDR3 nucleotides are TGTGCCAGCAGCCACTCCGGGACAGGGACCACCGGGGAGCTGTTTTTT.

This chain joins TRBV10-3 and TRBJ2-7; 9 bases map to TRBD1. This CDR3 comprises 15 residues. Germline CDR1 is ENHRY and CDR2 is SYGVKD. With V trimmed by 4 bases and J by 6 bases, 10 bases remained unmatched. The DNA for the CDR3 is TGTGCCATCAGTGGGAGACAGGGGGAATTCAGCGAGCAGTACTTC. Translation gives CAISGRQGEFSEQYF.

The chain joins TRBV11-2 to TRBJ2-2; possibly TRBD1 for D (6 bases). The CDR3 consists of 14 residues. Germline V gene data show CDR1 as SGHAT and CDR2 as FQNNGV. V lost 2 bases and J 6 bases, leaving 10 bases between the germline ends. DNA of the CDR3: TGTGCCAGCAGCTTACAGGGGTACGCCGGGGAGCTGTTTTTT. This gives the protein CASSLQGYAGELFF.

The CDR3 region has the DNA TGTGCCTGGACCGTACCCGGGCTCGGCGGCTACGAGCAGTACTTC. Translated: CAWTVPGLGGYEQYF. The genes are TRBV30 and TRBJ2-7; no clear D. In germline, CDR1 is GTSNPN, CDR2 SVGIG (reference sequence). This CDR3 spans 15 amino acids. With 4 bases removed from V and 3 bases from J, the gap between germline ends came to 19 bases. The whole variable domain, remainder taken from reference TRBV30 and TRBJ2-7, is SQTIHQWPATLVQPVGSPLSLECTVEGTSNPNLYWYRQAAGRGLQLLFYSVGIGQISSEVPQNLSASRPQDRQFILSSKKLLLSDSGFYLCAWTVPGLGGYEQYFGPGTRLTVT.

This clone has just a few counts. The rearrangement uses TRBV5-6 and TRBJ1-2, with 8 positions matching TRBD1. V shed 0 bases and J 7 bases; nucleotides not matched to a gene: 8. The CDR3 contains 15 residues. Germline V gene data show CDR1 as SGHDT and CDR2 as YYEEEE. The CDR3 DNA sequence: TGTGCCAGCAGCTTGGCCAGTAGACAGGGGATTGGCTACACCTTC. The encoded protein is CASSLASRQGIGYTF. Based on the CDR3 plus reference TRBV5-6 and TRBJ1-2, the full variable domain is DAGVTQSPTHLIKTRGQQVTLRCSPKSGHDTVSWYQQALGQGPQFIFQYYEEEERQRGNFPDRFSGHQFPNYSSELNVNALLLGDSALYLCASSLASRQGIGYTFGSGTRLTVV.

The chain links TRBV19 to TRBJ1-5; 7 bases match TRBD1. This CDR3 has 17 residues. Losses at the gene ends were 3 bases for V and 1 base for J; bases not matched to a gene: 9. Germline CDR1 and CDR2: LNHDA and SQIVND (reference sequence). The CDR3 spells CASSMVPGQRSNQPQHF. The CDR3 coding sequence is TGTGCCAGTAGTATGGTTCCGGGACAGAGAAGCAATCAGCCCCAGCATTTT.

The V call is TRBV2, the J call TRBJ1-2, with a possible D match to TRBD1 (5 bases). The CDR3 is 14 residues long. Trimming removed 5 bases from V and 2 bases from J, with 12 bases in between. The germline gives CDR1 SNHLY, CDR2 FYNNEI. The CDR3 sequence: CASSFQGSNYGYTF. The CDR3 nucleotides read TGTGCCAGCAGTTTTCAGGGAAGCAACTATGGCTACACCTTC. Looking up the rest from reference TRBV2 and TRBJ1-2 gives the full variable domain: EPEVTQTPSHQVTQMGQEVILRCVPISNHLYFYWYRQILGQKVEFLVSFYNNEISEKSEIFDDQFSVERPDGSNFTLKIRSTKLEDSAMYFCASSFQGSNYGYTFGSGTRLTVV.